This T cell receptor beta chain was obtained from a study of cytomegalovirus exposure and HLA in healthy donors. Use of 60 Vbeta and 13 Jbeta primers characterized the PCR. TCRdb's table, derived via immunoSEQ multiplex PCR, lists solely in-frame clones and lacks some. Of around 110,000 clones in the sample, roughly 9.9% were seen once. This CDR3 has 15 amino acids. Per germline, CDR1 SGHRS and CDR2 YFSETQ. Trimming cost V 0 bases and J 2 bases; bases outside gene matches: 3. This clone was detected only a few times. The TCR originated in a young man in good health and CMV-seronegative. The chain links TRBV5-1 to TRBJ2-7; 9 bases match TRBD1. Sequenced: PBMCs. The CDR3 DNA follows: TGCGCCAGCAGCTTGGACAGGGGGCCAGCCTACGAGCAGTACTTC. Amino acids: CASSLDRGPAYEQYF.